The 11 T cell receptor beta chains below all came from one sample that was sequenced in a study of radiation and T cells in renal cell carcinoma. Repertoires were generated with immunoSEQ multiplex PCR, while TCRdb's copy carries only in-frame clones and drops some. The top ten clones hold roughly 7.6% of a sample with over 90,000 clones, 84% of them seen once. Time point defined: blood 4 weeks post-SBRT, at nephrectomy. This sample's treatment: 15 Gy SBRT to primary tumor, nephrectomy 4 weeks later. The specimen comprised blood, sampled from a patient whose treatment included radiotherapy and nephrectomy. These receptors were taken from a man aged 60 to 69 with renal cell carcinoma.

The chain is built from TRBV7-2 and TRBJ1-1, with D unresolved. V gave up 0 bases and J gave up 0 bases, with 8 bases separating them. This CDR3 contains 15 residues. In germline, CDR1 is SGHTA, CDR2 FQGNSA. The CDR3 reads CASSLAGYMNTEAFF. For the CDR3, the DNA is TGTGCCAGCAGCTTAGCTGGATACATGAACACTGAAGCTTTCTTT.

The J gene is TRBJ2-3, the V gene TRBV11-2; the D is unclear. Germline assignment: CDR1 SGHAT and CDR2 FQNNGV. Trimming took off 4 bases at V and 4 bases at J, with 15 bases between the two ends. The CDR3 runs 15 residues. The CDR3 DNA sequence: TGTGCCAGCAGCTCGAGATGGAGTGGCGCAGATACGCAGTATTTT. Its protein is CASSSRWSGADTQYF. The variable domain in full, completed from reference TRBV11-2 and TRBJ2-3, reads EAGVAQSPRYKIIEKRQSVAFWCNPISGHATLYWYQQILGQGPKLLIQFQNNGVVDDSQLPKDRFSAERLKGVDSTLKIQPAKLEDSAVYLCASSSRWSGADTQYFGPGTRLTVL.

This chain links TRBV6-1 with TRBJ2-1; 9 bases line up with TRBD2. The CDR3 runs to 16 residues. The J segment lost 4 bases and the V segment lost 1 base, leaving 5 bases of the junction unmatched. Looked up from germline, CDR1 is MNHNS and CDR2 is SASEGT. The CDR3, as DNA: TGTGCCAGCAGTGAAGAATGGGGACTAGCATACAATGAGCAGTTCTTC. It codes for CASSEEWGLAYNEQFF.

The CDR3 is CASRIGGTATSGSSVTQYF. DNA of the CDR3: TGTGCCAGCAGGATCGGCGGGACGGCGACTAGCGGGAGTTCAGTTACGCAGTATTTT. The gene calls are TRBV28 and TRBJ2-3; 12 bases are a match to TRBD2. V shed 6 bases and J 8 bases; nucleotides not matched to a gene: 21. Germline loops: CDR1 MDHEN, CDR2 SYDVKM. The CDR3 runs 19 residues.

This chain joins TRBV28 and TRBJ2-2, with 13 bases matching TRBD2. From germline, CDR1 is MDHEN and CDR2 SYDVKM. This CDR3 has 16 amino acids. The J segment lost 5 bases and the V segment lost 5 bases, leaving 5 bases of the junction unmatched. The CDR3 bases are TGTGCCAGCAGTAGTCCGGGACTAGCGGGGACCGGGGAGCTGTTTTTT. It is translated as CASSSPGLAGTGELFF.

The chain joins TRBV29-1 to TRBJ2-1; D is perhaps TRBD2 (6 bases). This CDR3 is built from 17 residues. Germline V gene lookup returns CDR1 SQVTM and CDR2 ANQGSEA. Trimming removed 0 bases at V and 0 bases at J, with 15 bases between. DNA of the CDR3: TGCAGCGTTGAAGAGGGGGAGGTTACCCTCTCCTACAATGAGCAGTTCTTC. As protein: CSVEEGEVTLSYNEQFF.

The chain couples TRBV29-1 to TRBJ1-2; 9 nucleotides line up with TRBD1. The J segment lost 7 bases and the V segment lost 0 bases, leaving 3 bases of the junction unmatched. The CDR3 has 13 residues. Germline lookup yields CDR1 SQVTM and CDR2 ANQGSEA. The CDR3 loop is CSVEDRTGAGYTF. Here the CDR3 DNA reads TGCAGCGTTGAAGATCGGACAGGGGCTGGCTACACCTTC.

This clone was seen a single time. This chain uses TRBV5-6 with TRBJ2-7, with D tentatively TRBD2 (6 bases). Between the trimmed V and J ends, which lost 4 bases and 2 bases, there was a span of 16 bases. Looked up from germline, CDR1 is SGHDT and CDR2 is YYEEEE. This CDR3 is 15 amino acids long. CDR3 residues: CASSLIGGVTYEQYF. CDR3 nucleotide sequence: TGTGCCAGCAGCCTTATTGGCGGGGTGACCTACGAGCAGTACTTC.

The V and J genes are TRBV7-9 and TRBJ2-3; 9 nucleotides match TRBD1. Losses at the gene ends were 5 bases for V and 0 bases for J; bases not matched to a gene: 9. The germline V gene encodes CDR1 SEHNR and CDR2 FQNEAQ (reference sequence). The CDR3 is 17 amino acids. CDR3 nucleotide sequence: TGTGCCAGCAGCCCTCCCCGACAGGGGGGGAGCACAGATACGCAGTATTTT. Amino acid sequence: CASSPPRQGGSTDTQYF. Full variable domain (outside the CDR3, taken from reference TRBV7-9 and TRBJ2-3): DTGVSQNPRHKITKRGQNVTFRCDPISEHNRLYWYRQTLGQGPEFLTYFQNEAQLEKSRLLSDRFSAERPKGSFSTLEIQRTEQGDSAMYLCASSPPRQGGSTDTQYFGPGTRLTVL.

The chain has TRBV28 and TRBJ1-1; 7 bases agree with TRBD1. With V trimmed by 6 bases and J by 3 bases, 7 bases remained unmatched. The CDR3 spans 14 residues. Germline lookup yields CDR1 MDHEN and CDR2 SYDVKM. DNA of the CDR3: TGTGCCAGCAGCCTACAGGGGTATCACACTGAAGCTTTCTTT. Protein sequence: CASSLQGYHTEAFF.

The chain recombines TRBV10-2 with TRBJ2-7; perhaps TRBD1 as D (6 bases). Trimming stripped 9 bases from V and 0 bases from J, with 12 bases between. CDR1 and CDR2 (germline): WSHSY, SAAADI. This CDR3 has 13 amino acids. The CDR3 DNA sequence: TGCGCCAGTCTCAGGGGTGGCTCCTACGAGCAGTACTTC. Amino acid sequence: CASLRGGSYEQYF.